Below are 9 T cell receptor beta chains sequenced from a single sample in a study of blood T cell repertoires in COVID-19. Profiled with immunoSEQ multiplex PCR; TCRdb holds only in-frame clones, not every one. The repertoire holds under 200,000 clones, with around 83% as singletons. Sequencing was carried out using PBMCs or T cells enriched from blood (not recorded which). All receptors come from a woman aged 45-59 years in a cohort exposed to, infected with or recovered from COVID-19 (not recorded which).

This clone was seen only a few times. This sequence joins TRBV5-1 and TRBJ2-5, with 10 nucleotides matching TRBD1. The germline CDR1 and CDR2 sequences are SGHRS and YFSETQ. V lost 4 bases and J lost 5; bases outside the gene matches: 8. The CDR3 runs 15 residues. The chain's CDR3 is CASSPGTGDKETQYF. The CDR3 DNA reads TGCGCCAGCAGCCCCGGGACAGGGGACAAGGAGACCCAGTACTTC.

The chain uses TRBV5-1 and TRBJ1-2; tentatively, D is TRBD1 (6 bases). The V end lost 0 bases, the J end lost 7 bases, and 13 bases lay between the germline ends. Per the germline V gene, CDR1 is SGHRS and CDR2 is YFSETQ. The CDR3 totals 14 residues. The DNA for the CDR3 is TGCGCCAGCAGCTTGGCAACAGGGACGACTGGCTACACCTTC. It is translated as CASSLATGTTGYTF.

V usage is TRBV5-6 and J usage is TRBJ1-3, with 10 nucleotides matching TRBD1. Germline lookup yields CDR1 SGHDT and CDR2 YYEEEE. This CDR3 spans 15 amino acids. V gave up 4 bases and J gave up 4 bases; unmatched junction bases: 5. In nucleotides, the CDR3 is TGTGCCAGCAGCCCGACAGGGGGCACAGGAAACACCATATATTTT. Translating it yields CASSPTGGTGNTIYF.

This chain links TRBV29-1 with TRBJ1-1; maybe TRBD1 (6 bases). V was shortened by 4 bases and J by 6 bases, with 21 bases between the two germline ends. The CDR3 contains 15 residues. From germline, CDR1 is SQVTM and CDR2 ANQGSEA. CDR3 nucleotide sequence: TGCAGCGTTGCGGAACAGGGATTGGTTGGACCTGAAGCTTTCTTT. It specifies CSVAEQGLVGPEAFF.

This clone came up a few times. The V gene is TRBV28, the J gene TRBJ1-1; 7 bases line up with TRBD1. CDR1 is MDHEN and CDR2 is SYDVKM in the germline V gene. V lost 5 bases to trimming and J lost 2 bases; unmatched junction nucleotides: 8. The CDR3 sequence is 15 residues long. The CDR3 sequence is CASSDAGGFNTEAFF. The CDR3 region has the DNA TGTGCCAGCAGTGATGCAGGGGGGTTTAACACTGAAGCTTTCTTT.

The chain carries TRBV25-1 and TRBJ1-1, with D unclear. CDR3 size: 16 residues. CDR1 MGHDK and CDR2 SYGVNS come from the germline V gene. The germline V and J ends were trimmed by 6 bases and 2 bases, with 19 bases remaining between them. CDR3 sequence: CASSETRVFLNTEAFF. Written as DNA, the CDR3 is TGTGCCAGCAGCGAGACCCGGGTCTTCCTTAACACTGAAGCTTTCTTT.

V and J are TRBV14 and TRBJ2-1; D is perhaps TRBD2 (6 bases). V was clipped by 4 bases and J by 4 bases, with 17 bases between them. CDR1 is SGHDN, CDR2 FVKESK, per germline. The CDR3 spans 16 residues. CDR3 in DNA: TGTGCCAGCAGCCGAGGGACTCCTCGGGGGTACAATGAGCAGTTCTTC. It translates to CASSRGTPRGYNEQFF.

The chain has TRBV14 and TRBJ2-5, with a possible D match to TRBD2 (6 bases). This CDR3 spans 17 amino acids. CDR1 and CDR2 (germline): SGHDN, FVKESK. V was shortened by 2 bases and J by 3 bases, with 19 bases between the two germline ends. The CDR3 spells CASSQSSPGVIKETQYF. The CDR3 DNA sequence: TGTGCCAGCAGCCAATCTTCGCCGGGGGTCATCAAAGAGACCCAGTACTTC. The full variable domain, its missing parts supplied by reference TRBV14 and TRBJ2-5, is EAGVTQFPSHSVIEKGQTVTLRCDPISGHDNLYWYRRVMGKEIKFLLHFVKESKQDESGMPNNRFLAERTGGTYSTLKVQPAELEDSGVYFCASSQSSPGVIKETQYFGPGTRLLVL.

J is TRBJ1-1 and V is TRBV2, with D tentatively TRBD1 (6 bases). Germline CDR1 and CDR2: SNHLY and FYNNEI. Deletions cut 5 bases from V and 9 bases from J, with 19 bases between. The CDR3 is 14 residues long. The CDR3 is CASSYYLGQFKAFF. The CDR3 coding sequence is TGTGCCAGCAGTTACTATCTTGGACAGTTTAAAGCTTTCTTT.